This is a list of T cell receptor beta chains from one sample in a study of blood T cell repertoires in COVID-19. Using immunoSEQ multiplex PCR, the repertoire was profiled, and TCRdb retains in-frame clones only, with some absent. The sample lists some 150,000 clones; 84% were seen once. Sample: peripheral blood. These receptor sequences come from a human donor in a cohort sampled during active COVID-19. The CDR3 runs from the conserved cysteine through the conserved F or W. Each record gives: D gene, J gene, clone size, V gene, CDR3 DNA, CDR3 protein. The D gene is left open where the match is weak. Clone size, where shown, is once, few, many, or a class for clones that have expanded.

TRBD2,TRBJ2-5,-,TRBV10-3,TGTGCCATCAGCGAGGGACTAGCGGGAGTTAAGGAGACCCAGTACTTC,CAISEGLAGVKETQYF
-,TRBJ1-2,-,TRBV15,TGTGCCACCAGCAGAGTCCTCAGAGGGTTTGACTATGGCTACACCTTC,CATSRVLRGFDYGYTF
-,TRBJ1-1,-,TRBV27,TGTGCCAGCAGTTCGGGGGGGGTAGGGTACACTGAAGCTTTCTTT,CASSSGGVGYTEAFF
-,TRBJ1-2,-,TRBV11-3,TGTGCCAGCAGCTGGATACAGGGAGAAGGCTACACCTTC,CASSWIQGEGYTF
-,TRBJ1-3,once,TRBV11-2,TGTGCCAGCAGCTTACGCTTACAGAAAGGGACAACTGGAAACACCATATATTTT,CASSLRLQKGTTGNTIYF
-,TRBJ1-3,-,TRBV18,TGTGCCAGCTCACCAGGCCCCTCTGGAAACACCATATATTTT,CASSPGPSGNTIYF
TRBD2,TRBJ2-2,once,TRBV7-2,TGTGCCAGCAGCTTCGGACTAGCGGGAGCCCTAAGGGTGACCGGGGAGCTGTTTTTT,CASSFGLAGALRVTGELFF
-,TRBJ2-3,once,TRBV7-3,TGTGCCAGCAGCTTCGCGGGGGCCAGTACAGATACGCAGTATTTT,CASSFAGASTDTQYF
-,TRBJ1-1,-,TRBV28,TGTGCCAGCAGCTCACAGGGAGAGGACACTGAAGCTTTCTTT,CASSSQGEDTEAFF
TRBD2,TRBJ2-7,-,TRBV4-1,TGCGCCAGGGGGGGTCTAGCGGGCGGGGGCTACGAGCAGTACTTC,CARGGLAGGGYEQYF
-,TRBJ1-3,-,TRBV5-6,TGTGCCAGCAGCCCGGACAGATCCCCTGGAAACACCATATATTTT,CASSPDRSPGNTIYF
TRBD1,TRBJ2-7,few,TRBV6-7,TGTGCCAGCGGGGGACAGCGAATCTACGAGCAGTACTTC,CASGGQRIYEQYF
TRBD1,TRBJ1-4,-,TRBV6-5,TGTGCCAGCAGTATTCGGACAGGGACGAATGAAAAACTGTTTTTT,CASSIRTGTNEKLFF
-,TRBJ1-1,few,TRBV12-3/TRBV12-4,TGTGCCAGCAGTTTGAGCATGAACACTGAAGCTTTCTTT,CASSLSMNTEAFF
-,TRBJ1-5,-,TRBV10-3,TGTGCCATCAGTGAGCTCCTAAGCAATCAGCCCCAGCATTTT,CAISELLSNQPQHF
TRBD2,TRBJ2-2,-,TRBV10-3,TGTGCCATCAGTGAGGCTAGCGGGGTGAACACCGGGGAGCTGTTTTTT,CAISEASGVNTGELFF
-,TRBJ2-6,-,TRBV24-1,TGTGCCACCAGTGATCCCTCCGCTGGGGCCAACGTCCTGACTTTC,CATSDPSAGANVLTF
TRBD1,TRBJ1-6,-,TRBV2,TGTGCCAGCGGGACAGGGATTTCACCCCTCCACTTT,CASGTGISPLHF
-,TRBJ2-3,-,TRBV7-3,TGTGCCAGCGGGACTCCTAGCACAGATACGCAGTATTTT,CASGTPSTDTQYF
TRBD2,TRBJ2-1,once,TRBV19,TGTGCCAGTAGTACAGGACTAGCAGTCAATGAGCAGTTCTTC,CASSTGLAVNEQFF
-,TRBJ1-1,-,TRBV6-2/TRBV6-3,TGTGCCAGCAGTTACTCGCCGGGGGGAGTTAAGAACACTGAAGCTTTCTTT,CASSYSPGGVKNTEAFF
TRBD2,TRBJ2-1,-,TRBV19,TGTGCCAGTAGTATACGCGTCCAAGCGGGAGGGTACAATGAGCAGTTCTTC,CASSIRVQAGGYNEQFF
TRBD1,TRBJ1-1,-,TRBV9,TGTGCCAGCAGCGTAGGCCAGGGGGACACTGAAGCTTTCTTT,CASSVGQGDTEAFF
TRBD1,TRBJ1-3,-,TRBV7-8,TGTGCCAGCAGCCCGGGAGGGGGCCAGTCTGGAAACACCATATATTTT,CASSPGGGQSGNTIYF
-,TRBJ2-2,-,TRBV19,TGTGCCAGTACGGCGCGGGGGCCCTCCCGGGAGCTGTTTTTT,CASTARGPSRELFF
-,TRBJ2-2,-,TRBV5-4,TGTGCCAGCAGCTTGGCCGTAGGGGCAGGAAGTCGCGGGGAGCTGTTTTTT,CASSLAVGAGSRGELFF
-,TRBJ2-1,-,TRBV11-2,TGTGCCAGCAGCTTAGCGGTGGGGGGCAATGAGCAGTTCTTC,CASSLAVGGNEQFF
TRBD1,TRBJ1-5,-,TRBV24-1,TGTGCCACCAGTGATTCGACAGGGGGCACACAGCCCCAGCATTTT,CATSDSTGGTQPQHF
-,TRBJ1-1,-,TRBV13,TGTGCCAGCAGCACAACAGGGTTGGTTGAAGCTTTCTTT,CASSTTGLVEAFF
-,TRBJ2-3,-,TRBV25-1,TGTGCCAGCAGTTTGGGGAGAGGAACAGATACGCAGTATTTT,CASSLGRGTDTQYF
-,TRBJ1-1,-,TRBV11-3,TGTGCCAGCACCCACGAGTCGGACACTGAAGCTTTCTTT,CASTHESDTEAFF
TRBD2,TRBJ2-1,-,TRBV7-2,TGTGCCAGCGGCCAACCTCCATCGTCCGGGACTAGGAATGAGCAGTTCTTC,CASGQPPSSGTRNEQFF
-,TRBJ2-4,-,TRBV5-6,TGTGCCAGCAGCAGACTCCCGGCAGTCCAAAACATTCAGTACTTC,CASSRLPAVQNIQYF
-,TRBJ2-2,-,TRBV2,TGTGCCAGCACGGCAGGACTCACCGGGGAGCTGTTTTTT,CASTAGLTGELFF
-,TRBJ1-1,-,TRBV6-4,TGTGCCAGCAGTGATCGAGGGAACACTGAAGCTTTCTTT,CASSDRGNTEAFF
TRBD2,TRBJ2-1,-,TRBV5-1,TGCGCCAGCAGCTACCTAGCGGGGCTCTACAATGAGCAGTTCTTC,CASSYLAGLYNEQFF
-,TRBJ1-2,few,TRBV7-9,TGTGCCAGCAGCTTAAGATACGGCGGAACCTCTCAGACTAACTATGGCTACACCTTC,CASSLRYGGTSQTNYGYTF
TRBD2,TRBJ2-2,-,TRBV28,TGTGCCAGCAGAGAAAGCGGGAGGGACACCGGGGAGCTGTTTTTT,CASRESGRDTGELFF